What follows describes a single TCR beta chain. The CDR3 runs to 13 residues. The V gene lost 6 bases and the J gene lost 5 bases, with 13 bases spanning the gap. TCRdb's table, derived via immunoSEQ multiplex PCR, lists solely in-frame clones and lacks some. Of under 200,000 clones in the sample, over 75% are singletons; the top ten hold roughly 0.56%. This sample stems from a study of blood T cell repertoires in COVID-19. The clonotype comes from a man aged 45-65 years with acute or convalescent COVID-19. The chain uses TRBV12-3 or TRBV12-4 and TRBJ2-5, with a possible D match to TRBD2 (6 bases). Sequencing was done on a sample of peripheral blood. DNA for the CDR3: TGTGCCAGCAGCCCCGCGGGGTTGGAGACCCAGTACTTC. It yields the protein CASSPAGLETQYF.